This TCR beta chain originates from a study of Tregs in tolerant kidney transplant recipients. TCRdb's copy holds only in-frame clones and misses some; the assay was immunoSEQ multiplex PCR. The table has around 19,000 clones, about four fifths seen once; the top ten hold 2% to 2.5%. V dropped 6 bases and J dropped 0 bases, with 10 bases sitting between them. The CDR3 sequence is 14 residues long. CDR1 MNHEY and CDR2 SVGAGI come from the germline V gene. The chain uses TRBV6-5 and TRBJ2-3; TRBD2 might be the D (6 bases). The sequenced sample consisted of Tregs from blood. The sequence derives from a human donor in good health. For the CDR3, the DNA is TGTGCCAGCAGCCCGGGACTCAGCACAGATACGCAGTATTTT. Amino acid sequence: CASSPGLSTDTQYF.